The rows below give T cell receptor beta chains drawn from one sample of a study of blood T cell repertoires in COVID-19. Method: immunoSEQ multiplex PCR; TCRdb's copy keeps in-frame clones and lacks some. The sample comprises roughly 53,000 clones, approximately 90% of which are singletons, and 25% to 30% rests with the top ten. The sequenced sample consisted of peripheral blood. These receptor sequences come from a human donor in a cohort sampled during active COVID-19. Both conserved end residues are part of each CDR3. D genes are given only for firm matches. Clone size appears in some rows only: once, few, many, or a class for an expanded clone.

J gene | clone size | V gene | D gene | CDR3 length | CDR3 protein | CDR3 DNA
TRBJ1-5 | few | TRBV27 | TRBD1 | 14 | CASSPGQGEQPQHF | TGTGCCAGCAGCCCGGGACAGGGGGAACAGCCCCAGCATTTT
TRBJ2-3 | - | TRBV5-1 | TRBD2 | 15 | CASSSTEGLAPTQYF | TGCGCCAGCAGCTCAACGGAGGGACTAGCCCCTACCCAGTATTTT
TRBJ1-1 | once | TRBV28 | TRBD1 | 15 | CASSFYYRGRTEAFF | TGTGCCAGCAGTTTCTACTACAGGGGCCGCACTGAAGCTTTCTTT
TRBJ1-1 | - | TRBV6-5 | - | 13 | CASSRKIFLLAFF | TGTGCCAGCAGCAGAAAGATCTTCCTCTTAGCTTTCTTT
TRBJ2-2 | - | TRBV12-5 | TRBD1 | 16 | CASGSPQGAQVGELFF | TGTGCTAGTGGTTCTCCACAGGGGGCGCAGGTCGGGGAGCTGTTTTTT
TRBJ2-5 | few | TRBV14 | - | 15 | CASSQNPGQQETQYF | TGTGCCAGCAGCCAGAATCCGGGACAACAAGAGACCCAGTACTTC
TRBJ2-3 | - | TRBV7-9 | TRBD1 | 15 | CASSMGQPSTDTQYF | TGTGCCAGCAGCATGGGACAGCCTAGCACAGATACGCAGTATTTT
TRBJ2-1 | - | TRBV25-1 | - | 13 | CASSESGFNEQFF | TGTGCCAGCAGTGAATCAGGGTTCAATGAGCAGTTCTTC
TRBJ1-1 | - | TRBV10-1 | - | 14 | CASSVRGGYTEAFF | TGCGCCAGCAGTGTGCGGGGGGGGTACACTGAAGCTTTCTTT
TRBJ2-7 | - | TRBV2 | - | 15 | CASSEGWDKAYEQYF | TGTGCCAGCAGTGAAGGATGGGACAAGGCCTACGAGCAGTACTTC
TRBJ2-3 | - | TRBV28 | - | 14 | CASSTPVRTDTQYF | TGTGCCAGCAGTACCCCAGTGAGGACAGATACGCAGTATTTT
TRBJ2-7 | - | TRBV27 | - | 15 | CASTPRGGLGYEQYF | TGTGCCAGCACCCCTAGGGGGGGGCTGGGCTACGAGCAGTACTTC
TRBJ2-3 | - | TRBV11-3 | - | 13 | CASSLRSTDTQYF | TGTGCCAGCAGCTTACGGTCGACAGATACGCAGTATTTT